This T cell receptor beta chain is drawn from a study of monozygotic twins with inflammatory bowel disease. Study-level results: The co-twins with IBD showed lower TCRbeta diversity (inverse Simpson) than their healthy siblings. IBD patients shared fewer clonotypes with others than healthy twins, especially with disease activity.

Concerning this clonotype: What it recognizes is unknown.

TCRdb reprocessed the 5' RACE reads, keeping one entry per CDR3 protein, no DNA. The listing contains approximately 400,000 distinct CDR3 sequences. Germline V gene lookup returns CDR1 SQVTM and CDR2 ANQGSEA. CDR3 length equals 14 residues. The chain employs TRBV29-1 and TRBJ2-7; the D call from TCRdb, TRBD1, cannot be confirmed without DNA. The TCR originated in a human donor with ulcerative colitis or Crohn's disease, or a healthy co-twin of an affected twin (not recorded which). Sample: blood. CDR3 amino acids: CSVAGEDRSYEQYF.